This T cell receptor beta chain was captured in a study of blood T cell repertoires in COVID-19. Produced via immunoSEQ multiplex PCR; TCRdb's table is partial and in-frame only. The data contain around 240,000 clones, 83% of them seen just once; the ten biggest clones take up approximately 7%. The CDR3 consists of 15 residues. Looked up from germline, CDR1 is MDHEN and CDR2 is SYDVKM. The V gene lost 3 bases and the J gene lost 5 bases, with 14 bases spanning the gap. The source is a woman between 50 and 59 years old with acute or convalescent COVID-19. This chain joins TRBV28 and TRBJ1-3; D is perhaps TRBD1 (5 bases). The sequenced material came from peripheral blood. For the CDR3, the DNA is TGTGCCAGCAGTTTTGGGGGGGTACAGAGAAACACCATATATTTT. Translating gives CASSFGGVQRNTIYF.